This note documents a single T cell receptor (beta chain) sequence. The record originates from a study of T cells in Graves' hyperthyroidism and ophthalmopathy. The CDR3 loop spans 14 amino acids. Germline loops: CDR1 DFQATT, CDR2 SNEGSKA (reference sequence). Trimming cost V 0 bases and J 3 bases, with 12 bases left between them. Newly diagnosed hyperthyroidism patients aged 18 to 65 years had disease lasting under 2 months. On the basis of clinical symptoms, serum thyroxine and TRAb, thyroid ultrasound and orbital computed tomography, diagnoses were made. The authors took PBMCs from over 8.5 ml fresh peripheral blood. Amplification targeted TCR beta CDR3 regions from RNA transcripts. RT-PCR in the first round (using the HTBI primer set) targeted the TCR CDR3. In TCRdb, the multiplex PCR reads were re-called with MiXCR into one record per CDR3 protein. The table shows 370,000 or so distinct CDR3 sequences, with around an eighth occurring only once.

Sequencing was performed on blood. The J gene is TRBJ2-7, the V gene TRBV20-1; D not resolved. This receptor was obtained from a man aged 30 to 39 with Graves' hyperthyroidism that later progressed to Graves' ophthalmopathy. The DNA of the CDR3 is TGCAGTGCTAGAGACTGGACGGTGGGCTACGAGCAGTACTTC. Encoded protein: CSARDWTVGYEQYF.